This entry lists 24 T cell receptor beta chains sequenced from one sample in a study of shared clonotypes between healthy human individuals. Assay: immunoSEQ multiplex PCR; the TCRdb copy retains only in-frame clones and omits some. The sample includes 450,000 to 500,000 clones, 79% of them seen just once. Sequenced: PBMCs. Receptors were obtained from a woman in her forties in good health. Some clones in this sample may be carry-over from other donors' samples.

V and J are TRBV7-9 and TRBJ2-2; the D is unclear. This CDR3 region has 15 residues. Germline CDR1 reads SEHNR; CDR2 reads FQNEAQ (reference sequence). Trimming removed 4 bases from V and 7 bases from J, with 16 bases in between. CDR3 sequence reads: CASSYKASEFGELFF. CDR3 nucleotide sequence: TGTGCCAGCAGCTACAAGGCCAGTGAGTTCGGGGAGCTGTTTTTT.

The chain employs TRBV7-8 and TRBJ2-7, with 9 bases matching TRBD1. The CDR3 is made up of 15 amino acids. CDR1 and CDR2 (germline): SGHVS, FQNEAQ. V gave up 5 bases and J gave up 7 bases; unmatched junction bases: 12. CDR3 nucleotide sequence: TGTGCCAGCAGCCCTTTCGACAGGGGGATTGGGGAGCAGTACTTC. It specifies CASSPFDRGIGEQYF.

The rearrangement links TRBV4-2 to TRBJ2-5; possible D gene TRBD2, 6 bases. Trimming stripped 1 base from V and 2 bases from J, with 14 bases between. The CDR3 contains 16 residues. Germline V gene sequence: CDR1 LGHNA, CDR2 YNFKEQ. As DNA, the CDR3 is TGTGCCAGCAGCCAAGGTGTGGTAGCGGAGCAAGAGACCCAGTACTTC. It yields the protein CASSQGVVAEQETQYF.

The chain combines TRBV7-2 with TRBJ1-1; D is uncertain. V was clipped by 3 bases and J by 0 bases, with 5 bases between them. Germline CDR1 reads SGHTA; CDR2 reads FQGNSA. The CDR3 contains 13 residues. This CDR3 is CASSFKMNTEAFF. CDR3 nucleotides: TGTGCCAGCAGCTTTAAAATGAACACTGAAGCTTTCTTT.

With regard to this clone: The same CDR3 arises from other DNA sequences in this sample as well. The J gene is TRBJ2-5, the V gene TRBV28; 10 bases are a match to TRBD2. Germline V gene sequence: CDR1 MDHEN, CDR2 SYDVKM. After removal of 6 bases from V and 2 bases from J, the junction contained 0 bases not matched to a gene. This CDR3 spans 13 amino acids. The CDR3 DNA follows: TGTGCCAGCAGGACTAGCGGGCAAGAGACCCAGTACTTC. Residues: CASRTSGQETQYF. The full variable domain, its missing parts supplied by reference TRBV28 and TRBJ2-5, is DVKVTQSSRYLVKRTGEKVFLECVQDMDHENMFWYRQDPGLGLRLIYFSYDVKMKEKGDIPEGYSVSREKKERFSLILESASTNQTSMYLCASRTSGQETQYFGPGTRLLVL.

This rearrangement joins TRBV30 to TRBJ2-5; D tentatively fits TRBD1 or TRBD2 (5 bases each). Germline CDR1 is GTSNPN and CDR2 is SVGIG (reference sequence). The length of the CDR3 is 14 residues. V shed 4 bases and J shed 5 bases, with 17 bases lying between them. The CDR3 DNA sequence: TGTGCCTGGACCATCGGGGCTGGGTACGAGACCCAGTACTTC. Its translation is CAWTIGAGYETQYF.

CDR3 in amino acids: CASRPGLPITGELFF. DNA for the CDR3: TGTGCCAGTAGACCGGGACTACCTATTACCGGGGAGCTGTTTTTT. The chain employs TRBV19 and TRBJ2-2; TRBD2 agrees at 7 bases. With 6 bases clipped from V and 5 bases from J, the junction kept 9 bases outside the gene matches. The CDR3 is 15 amino acids. Germline V lookup: CDR1 LNHDA, CDR2 SQIVND (reference sequence).

CDR3 sequence reads: CASSAREGLYEQYF. DNA for the CDR3: TGTGCCAGCAGTGCGCGGGAGGGCCTATACGAGCAGTACTTC. The V call is TRBV2, the J call TRBJ2-7, with TRBD2 matching 9 bases. This CDR3 comprises 14 residues. V was pared by 4 bases and J by 4 bases, with 5 bases of the junction left unmatched. Germline V gene lookup returns CDR1 SNHLY and CDR2 FYNNEI.

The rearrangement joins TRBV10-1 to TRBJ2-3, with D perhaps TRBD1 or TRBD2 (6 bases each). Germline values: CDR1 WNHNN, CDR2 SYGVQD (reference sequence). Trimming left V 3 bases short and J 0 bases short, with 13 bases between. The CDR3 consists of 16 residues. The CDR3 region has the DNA TGCGCCAGCAGTGAAGGGGGGTTTTCTAGCACAGATACGCAGTATTTT. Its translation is CASSEGGFSSTDTQYF.

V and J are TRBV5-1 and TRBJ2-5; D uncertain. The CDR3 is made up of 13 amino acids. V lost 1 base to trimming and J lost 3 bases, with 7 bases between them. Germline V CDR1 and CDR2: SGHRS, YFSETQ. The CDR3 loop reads CASSLTVEETQYF. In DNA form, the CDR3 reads TGCGCCAGCAGCTTGACGGTGGAAGAGACCCAGTACTTC.

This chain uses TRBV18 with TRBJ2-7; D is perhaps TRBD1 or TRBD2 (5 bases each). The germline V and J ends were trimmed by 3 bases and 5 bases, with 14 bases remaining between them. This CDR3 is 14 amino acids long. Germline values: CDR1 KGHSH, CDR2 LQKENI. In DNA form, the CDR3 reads TGTGCCAGCTCACCGGGGACCCTCGATGACGAGCAGTACTTC. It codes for CASSPGTLDDEQYF.

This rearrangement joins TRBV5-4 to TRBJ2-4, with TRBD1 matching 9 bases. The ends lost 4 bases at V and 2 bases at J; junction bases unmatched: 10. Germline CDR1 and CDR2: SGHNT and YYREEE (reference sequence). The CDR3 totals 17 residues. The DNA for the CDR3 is TGTGCCAGCAGCGATAAGACAGGGGGACTTCCCAAAAACATTCAGTACTTC. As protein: CASSDKTGGLPKNIQYF.

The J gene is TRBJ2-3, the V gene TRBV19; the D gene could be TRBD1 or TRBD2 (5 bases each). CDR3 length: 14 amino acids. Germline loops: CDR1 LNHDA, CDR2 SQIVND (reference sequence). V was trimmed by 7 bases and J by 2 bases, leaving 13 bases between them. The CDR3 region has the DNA TGTGCCAGTAACCCCGGGGCTAACACAGATACGCAGTATTTT. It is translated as CASNPGANTDTQYF. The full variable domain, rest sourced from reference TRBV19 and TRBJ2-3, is DGGITQSPKYLFRKEGQNVTLSCEQNLNHDAMYWYRQDPGQGLRLIYYSQIVNDFQKGDIAEGYSVSREKKESFPLTVTSAQKNPTAFYLCASNPGANTDTQYFGPGTRLTVL.

The CDR3 DNA reads TGCGCCAGCAGCTATCTAGCGGGGAGCTCCTACAATGAGCAGTTCTTC. It yields the protein CASSYLAGSSYNEQFF. J is TRBJ2-1 and V is TRBV5-1, with 9 bases identical to TRBD2. The CDR3 runs 16 residues. The trim removed 3 bases at V and 0 bases at J, leaving 4 bases unmatched. Germline-derived CDR1 and CDR2 are SGHRS and YFSETQ.

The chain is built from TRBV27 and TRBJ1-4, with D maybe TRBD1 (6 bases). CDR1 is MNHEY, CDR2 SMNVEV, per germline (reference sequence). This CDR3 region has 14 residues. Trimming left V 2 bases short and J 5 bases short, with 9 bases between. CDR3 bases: TGTGCCAGCAGTTTACTGGGACACAATGAAAAACTGTTTTTT. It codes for CASSLLGHNEKLFF.

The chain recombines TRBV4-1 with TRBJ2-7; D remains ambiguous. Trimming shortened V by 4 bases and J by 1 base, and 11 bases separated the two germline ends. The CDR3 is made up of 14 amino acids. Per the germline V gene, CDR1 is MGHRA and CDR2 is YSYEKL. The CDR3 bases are TGCGCCAGCAGCCCACGGGTGTTTTCCTACGAGCAGTACTTC. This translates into CASSPRVFSYEQYF.

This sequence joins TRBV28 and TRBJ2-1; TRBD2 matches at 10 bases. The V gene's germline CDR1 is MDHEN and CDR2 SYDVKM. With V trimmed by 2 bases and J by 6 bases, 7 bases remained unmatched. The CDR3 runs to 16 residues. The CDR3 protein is CASSLGAGGSGNEQFF. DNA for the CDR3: TGTGCCAGCAGTTTAGGAGCGGGAGGGTCGGGCAATGAGCAGTTCTTC.

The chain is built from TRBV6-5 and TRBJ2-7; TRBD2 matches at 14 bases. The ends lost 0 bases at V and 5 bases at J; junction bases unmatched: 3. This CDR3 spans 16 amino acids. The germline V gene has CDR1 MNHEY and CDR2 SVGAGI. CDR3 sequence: CASSYSGLAGVHEQYF. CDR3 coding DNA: TGTGCCAGCAGTTACTCGGGACTAGCGGGAGTCCACGAGCAGTACTTC.

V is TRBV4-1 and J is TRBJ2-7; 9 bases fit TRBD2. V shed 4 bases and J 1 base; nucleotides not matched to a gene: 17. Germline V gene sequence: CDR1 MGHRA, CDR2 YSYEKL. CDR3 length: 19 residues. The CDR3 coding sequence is TGCGCCAGCAGCCCCGCCGGGACTAGCAGCGGGATTCGGTCCTACGAGCAGTACTTC. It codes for CASSPAGTSSGIRSYEQYF.

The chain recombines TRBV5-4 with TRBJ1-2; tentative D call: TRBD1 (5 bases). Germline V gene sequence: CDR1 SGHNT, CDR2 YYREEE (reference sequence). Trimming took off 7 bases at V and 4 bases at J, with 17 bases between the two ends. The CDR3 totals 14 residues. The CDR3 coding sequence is TGTGCCAGCCGCATTCTAGGACAATTCTATGGCTACACCTTC. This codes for CASRILGQFYGYTF. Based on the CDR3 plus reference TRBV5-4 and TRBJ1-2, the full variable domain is ETGVTQSPTHLIKTRGQQVTLRCSSQSGHNTVSWYQQALGQGPQFIFQYYREEENGRGNFPPRFSGLQFPNYSSELNVNALELDDSALYLCASRILGQFYGYTFGSGTRLTVV.

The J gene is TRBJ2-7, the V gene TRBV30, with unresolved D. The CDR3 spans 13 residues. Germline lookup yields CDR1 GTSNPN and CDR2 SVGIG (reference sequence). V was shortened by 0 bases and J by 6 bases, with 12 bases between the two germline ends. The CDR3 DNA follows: TGTGCCTGGAGTGTGGTGTCCCGCGGCGAGCAGTACTTC. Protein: CAWSVVSRGEQYF.

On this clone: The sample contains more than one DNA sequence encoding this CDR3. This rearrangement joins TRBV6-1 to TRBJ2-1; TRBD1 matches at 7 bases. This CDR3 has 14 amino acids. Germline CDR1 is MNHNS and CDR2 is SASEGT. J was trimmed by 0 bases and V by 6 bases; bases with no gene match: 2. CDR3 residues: CASSGTDSYNEQFF. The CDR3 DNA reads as TGTGCCAGCAGCGGGACAGACTCCTACAATGAGCAGTTCTTC.

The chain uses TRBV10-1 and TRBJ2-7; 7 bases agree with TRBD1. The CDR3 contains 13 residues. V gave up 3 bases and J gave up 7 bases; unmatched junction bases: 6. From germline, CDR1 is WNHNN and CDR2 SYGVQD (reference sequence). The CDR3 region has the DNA TGCGCCAGCAGTGACAACAGGGGTGGAGAGCAGTACTTC. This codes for CASSDNRGGEQYF.

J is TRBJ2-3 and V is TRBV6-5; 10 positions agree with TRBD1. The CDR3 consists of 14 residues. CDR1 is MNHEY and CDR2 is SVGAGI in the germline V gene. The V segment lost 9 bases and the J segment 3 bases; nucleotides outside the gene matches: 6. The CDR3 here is CASRGDRGTDTQYF. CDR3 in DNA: TGTGCCAGTCGTGGGGACAGGGGAACAGATACGCAGTATTTT.